The sequence of this TCR beta chain was determined in a study of Graves' ophthalmopathy and Graves' hyperthyroidism. Across the whole study: No treatment had been given when peripheral blood was collected at initial diagnosis.

The TCR beta CDR3 regions underwent amplification from RNA transcripts. RT-PCR was first run with HTBI primers, then multiplex PCR in a second round. TCRdb analysed the multiplex PCR reads with MiXCR anew, one entry per CDR3 protein. The top ten hold about 40% of the sample, which has about 740,000 distinct CDR3 sequences, approximately 40% seen once. This clonotype turned up a few times. Its antigen is not identified. Germline V gene data show CDR1 as DFQATT and CDR2 as SNEGSKA (reference sequence). J was trimmed by 4 bases and V by 7 bases; bases with no gene match: 7. The CDR3 covers 12 residues. Findings and caveats of the study: Appearing in blood as well were most expanded thyroid clonotypes above 0.001 frequency. Ophthalmopathy progression was predicted by the model at approximately 70% sensitivity and about 74% specificity.

The genes are TRBV20-1 and TRBJ2-7; the match to TRBD1 covers 7 bases. The clonotype comes from an adult man with Graves' ophthalmopathy. The source material was peripheral blood. The CDR3 sequence is CSGEGGGYEQYF. The DNA of the CDR3 is TGCAGTGGCGAAGGGGGCGGGTACGAGCAGTACTTC.